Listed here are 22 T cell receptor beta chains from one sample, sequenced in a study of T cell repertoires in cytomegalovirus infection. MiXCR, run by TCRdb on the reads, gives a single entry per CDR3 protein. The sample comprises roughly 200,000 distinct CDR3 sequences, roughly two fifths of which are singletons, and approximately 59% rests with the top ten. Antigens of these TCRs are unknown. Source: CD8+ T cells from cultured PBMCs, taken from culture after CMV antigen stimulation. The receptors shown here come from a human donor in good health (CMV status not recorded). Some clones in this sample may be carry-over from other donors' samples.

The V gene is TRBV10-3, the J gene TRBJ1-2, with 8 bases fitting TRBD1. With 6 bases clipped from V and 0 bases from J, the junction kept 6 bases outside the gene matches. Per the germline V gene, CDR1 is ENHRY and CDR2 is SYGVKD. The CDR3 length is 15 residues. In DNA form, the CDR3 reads TGTGCCATCAGCCAGGGACAGGCTACTAACTATGGCTACACCTTC. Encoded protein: CAISQGQATNYGYTF.

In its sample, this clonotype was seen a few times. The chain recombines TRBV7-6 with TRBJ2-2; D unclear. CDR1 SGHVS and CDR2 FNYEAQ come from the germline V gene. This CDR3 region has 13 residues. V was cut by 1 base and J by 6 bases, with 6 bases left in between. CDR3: CASSLVGPGELFF. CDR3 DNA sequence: TGTGCCAGCAGCTTAGTGGGTCCCGGGGAGCTGTTTTTT.

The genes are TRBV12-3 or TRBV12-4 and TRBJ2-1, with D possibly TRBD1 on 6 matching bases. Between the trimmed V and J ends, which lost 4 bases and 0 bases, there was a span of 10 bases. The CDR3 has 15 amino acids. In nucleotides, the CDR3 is TGTGCCAGCAGTTATACAGGGAGCTCCTACAATGAGCAGTTCTTC. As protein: CASSYTGSSYNEQFF.

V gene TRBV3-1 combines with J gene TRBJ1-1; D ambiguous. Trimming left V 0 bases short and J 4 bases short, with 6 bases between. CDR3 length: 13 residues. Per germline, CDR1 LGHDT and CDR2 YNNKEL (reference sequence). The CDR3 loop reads CASSQDTITEAFF. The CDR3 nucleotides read TGTGCCAGCAGCCAAGACACAATCACTGAAGCTTTCTTT. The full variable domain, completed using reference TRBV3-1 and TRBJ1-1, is DTAVSQTPKYLVTQMGNDKSIKCEQNLGHDTMYWYKQDSKKFLKIMFSYNNKELIINETVPNRFSPKSPDKAHLNLHINSLELGDSAVYFCASSQDTITEAFFGQGTRLTVV.

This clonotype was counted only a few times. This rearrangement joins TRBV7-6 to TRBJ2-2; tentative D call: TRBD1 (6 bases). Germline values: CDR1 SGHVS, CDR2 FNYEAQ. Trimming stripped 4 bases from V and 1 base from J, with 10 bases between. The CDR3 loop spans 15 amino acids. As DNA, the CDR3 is TGTGCCAGCAGCTCAACGGACAGGAACACCGGGGAGCTGTTTTTT. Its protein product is CASSSTDRNTGELFF.

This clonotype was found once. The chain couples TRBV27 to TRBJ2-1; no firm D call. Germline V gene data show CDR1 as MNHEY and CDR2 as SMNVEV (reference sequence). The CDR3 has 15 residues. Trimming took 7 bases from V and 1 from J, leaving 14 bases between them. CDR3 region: CASTRYAGSYNEQFF. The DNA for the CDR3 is TGTGCCAGCACCCGATACGCTGGGTCCTACAATGAGCAGTTCTTC.

The CDR3 DNA sequence: TGTGCCAGTAGTCCATCCAGGGGGCTTAATCAGCCCCAGCATTTT. Protein sequence: CASSPSRGLNQPQHF. The V and J genes are TRBV19 and TRBJ1-5; 8 bases agree with TRBD1. Trimming cost V 5 bases and J 4 bases; bases outside gene matches: 7. The CDR3 contains 15 residues. Germline V gene data show CDR1 as LNHDA and CDR2 as SQIVND (reference sequence).

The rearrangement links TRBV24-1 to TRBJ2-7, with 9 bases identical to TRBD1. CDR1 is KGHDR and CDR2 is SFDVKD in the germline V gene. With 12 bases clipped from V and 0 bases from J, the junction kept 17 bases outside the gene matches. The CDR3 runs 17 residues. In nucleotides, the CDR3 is TGTGCCTCTAACTTTGGGCGTGGACAGGGGATCTCCTACGAGCAGTACTTC. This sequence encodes CASNFGRGQGISYEQYF.

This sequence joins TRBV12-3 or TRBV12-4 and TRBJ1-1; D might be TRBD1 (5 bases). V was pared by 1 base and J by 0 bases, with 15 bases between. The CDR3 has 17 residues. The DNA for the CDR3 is TGTGCCAGCAGTTTAGGGGCAGGGAATCGAGTGAACACTGAAGCTTTCTTT. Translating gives CASSLGAGNRVNTEAFF.

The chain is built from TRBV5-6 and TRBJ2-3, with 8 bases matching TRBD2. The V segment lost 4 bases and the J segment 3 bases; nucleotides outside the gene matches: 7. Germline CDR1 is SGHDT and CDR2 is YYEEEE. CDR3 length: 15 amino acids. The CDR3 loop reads CASSLSGMVTDTQYF. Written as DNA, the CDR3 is TGTGCCAGCAGCCTTAGCGGGATGGTTACAGATACGCAGTATTTT.

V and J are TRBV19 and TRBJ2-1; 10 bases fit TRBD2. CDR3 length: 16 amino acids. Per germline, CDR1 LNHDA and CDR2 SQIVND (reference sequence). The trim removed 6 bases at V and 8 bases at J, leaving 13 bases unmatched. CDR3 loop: CASSLLAGNNFDEQFF. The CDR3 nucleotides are TGTGCCAGTAGCCTACTAGCGGGAAACAACTTCGATGAGCAGTTCTTC.

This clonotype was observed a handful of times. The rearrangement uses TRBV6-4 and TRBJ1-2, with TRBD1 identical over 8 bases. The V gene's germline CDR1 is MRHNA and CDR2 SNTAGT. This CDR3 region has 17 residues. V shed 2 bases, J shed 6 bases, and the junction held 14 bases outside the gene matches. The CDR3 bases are TGTGCCAGCAGTGACACCCCTTTTGCAGGGGGCTTTGATGGCTACACCTTC. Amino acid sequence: CASSDTPFAGGFDGYTF.

The CDR3: CASSYSIGQADQETQYF. CDR3 DNA: TGTGCCAGCAGTTACTCGATAGGACAGGCCGACCAAGAGACCCAGTACTTC. This sequence joins TRBV6-5 and TRBJ2-5; TRBD1 agrees at 7 bases. The CDR3 extends over 17 amino acids. The V gene end was trimmed by 0 bases and the J gene end by 0 bases; junction bases not matched to a gene: 7. In germline, CDR1 is MNHEY, CDR2 SVGAGI.

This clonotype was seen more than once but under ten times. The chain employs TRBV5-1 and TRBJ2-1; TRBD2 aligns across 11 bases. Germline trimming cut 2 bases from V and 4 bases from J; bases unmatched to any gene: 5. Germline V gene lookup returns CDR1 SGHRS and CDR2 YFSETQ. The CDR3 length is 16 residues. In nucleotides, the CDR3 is TGCGCCAGCAGCTTTTCGGGGACTAGCGGATACAATGAGCAGTTCTTC. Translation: CASSFSGTSGYNEQFF.

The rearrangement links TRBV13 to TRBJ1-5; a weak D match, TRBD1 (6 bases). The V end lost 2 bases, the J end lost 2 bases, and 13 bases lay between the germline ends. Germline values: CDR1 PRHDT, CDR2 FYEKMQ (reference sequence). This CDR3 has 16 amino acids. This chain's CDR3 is CASSLRQDSGNQPQHF. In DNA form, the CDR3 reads TGTGCCAGCAGCTTACGGCAGGACAGCGGCAATCAGCCCCAGCATTTT.

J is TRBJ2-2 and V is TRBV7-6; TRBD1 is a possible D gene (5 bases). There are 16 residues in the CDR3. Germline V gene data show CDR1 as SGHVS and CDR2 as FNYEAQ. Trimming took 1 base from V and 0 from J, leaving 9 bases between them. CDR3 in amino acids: CASSLGDSANTGELFF. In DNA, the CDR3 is TGTGCCAGCAGCTTAGGTGACAGCGCGAACACCGGGGAGCTGTTTTTT. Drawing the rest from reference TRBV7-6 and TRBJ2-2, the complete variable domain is GAGVSQSPRYKVTKRGQDVALRCDPISGHVSLYWYRQALGQGPEFLTYFNYEAQQDKSGLPNDRFSAERPEGSISTLTIQRTEQRDSAMYRCASSLGDSANTGELFFGEGSRLTVL.

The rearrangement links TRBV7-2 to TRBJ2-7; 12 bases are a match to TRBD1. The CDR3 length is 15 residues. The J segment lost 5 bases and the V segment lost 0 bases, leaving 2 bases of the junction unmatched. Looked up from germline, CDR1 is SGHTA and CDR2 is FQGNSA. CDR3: CASSLAGTGGDEQYF. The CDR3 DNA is TGTGCCAGCAGCTTAGCCGGGACAGGGGGCGACGAGCAGTACTTC.

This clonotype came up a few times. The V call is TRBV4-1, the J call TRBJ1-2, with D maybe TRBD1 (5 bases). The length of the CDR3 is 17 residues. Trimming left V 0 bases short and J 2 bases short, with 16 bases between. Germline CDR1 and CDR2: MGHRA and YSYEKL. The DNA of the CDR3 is TGCGCCAGCAGCCAAGATTCGGGGGGACCTGCCAACTATGGCTACACCTTC. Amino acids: CASSQDSGGPANYGYTF.

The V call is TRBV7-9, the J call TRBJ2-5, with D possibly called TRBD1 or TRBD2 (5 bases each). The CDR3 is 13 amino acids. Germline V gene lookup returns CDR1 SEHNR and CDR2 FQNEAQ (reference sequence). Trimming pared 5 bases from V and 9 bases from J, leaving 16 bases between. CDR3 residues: CASSPTGAMAQYF. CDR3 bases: TGTGCCAGCAGCCCGACCGGGGCAATGGCCCAGTACTTC.

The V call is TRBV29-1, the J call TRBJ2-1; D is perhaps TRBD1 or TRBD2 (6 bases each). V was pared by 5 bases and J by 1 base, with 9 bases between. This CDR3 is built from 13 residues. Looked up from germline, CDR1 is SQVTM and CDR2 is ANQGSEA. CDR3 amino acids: CSVQGGSYNEQFF. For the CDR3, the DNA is TGCAGCGTTCAAGGGGGGTCCTACAATGAGCAGTTCTTC.

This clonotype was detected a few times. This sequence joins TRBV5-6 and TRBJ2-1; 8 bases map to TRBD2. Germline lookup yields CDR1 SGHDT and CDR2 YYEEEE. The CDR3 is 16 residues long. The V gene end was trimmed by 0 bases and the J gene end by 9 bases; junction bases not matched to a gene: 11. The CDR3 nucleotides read TGTGCCAGCAGCTTGGGGCCGGGAGGGCGCAACGGTGAGCAGTTCTTC. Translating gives CASSLGPGGRNGEQFF.

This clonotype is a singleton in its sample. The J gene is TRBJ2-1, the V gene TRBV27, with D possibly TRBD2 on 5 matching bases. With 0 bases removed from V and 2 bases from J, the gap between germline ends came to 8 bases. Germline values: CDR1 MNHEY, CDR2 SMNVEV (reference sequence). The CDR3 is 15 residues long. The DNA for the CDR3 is TGTGCCAGCAGTTTATCCGGGATACCCTACAATGAGCAGTTCTTC. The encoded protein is CASSLSGIPYNEQFF.